The T cell receptor beta chain under discussion was sequenced for a study of blood T cell repertoires in COVID-19. Study-wide background: From the United States, Italy and Spain came samples of acute and convalescent COVID-19.

In the source study's methods: Cell counts per sample came from amplifying reference gene primers. Clones were read by immunoSEQ multiplex PCR, and TCRdb kept only the in-frame ones, dropping some. V and J calls plus clone size are reproduced from that table; the DNA served to infer D and trimming. In the table there are about 240,000 clones, about 79% of which are singletons. This CDR3 is 14 amino acids long. V lost 5 bases, J lost 0 bases, and 5 bases lay in between. Germline loops: CDR1 LNHDA, CDR2 SQIVND (reference sequence). The clonotype comes from a woman aged 80 or over with acute or convalescent COVID-19. The material sequenced was peripheral blood. The chain carries TRBV19 and TRBJ2-6, with D maybe TRBD2 (5 bases). CDR3 DNA sequence: TGTGCCAGTAGTCGGGACTCTGGGGCCAACGTCCTGACTTTC. Its translation is CASSRDSGANVLTF.